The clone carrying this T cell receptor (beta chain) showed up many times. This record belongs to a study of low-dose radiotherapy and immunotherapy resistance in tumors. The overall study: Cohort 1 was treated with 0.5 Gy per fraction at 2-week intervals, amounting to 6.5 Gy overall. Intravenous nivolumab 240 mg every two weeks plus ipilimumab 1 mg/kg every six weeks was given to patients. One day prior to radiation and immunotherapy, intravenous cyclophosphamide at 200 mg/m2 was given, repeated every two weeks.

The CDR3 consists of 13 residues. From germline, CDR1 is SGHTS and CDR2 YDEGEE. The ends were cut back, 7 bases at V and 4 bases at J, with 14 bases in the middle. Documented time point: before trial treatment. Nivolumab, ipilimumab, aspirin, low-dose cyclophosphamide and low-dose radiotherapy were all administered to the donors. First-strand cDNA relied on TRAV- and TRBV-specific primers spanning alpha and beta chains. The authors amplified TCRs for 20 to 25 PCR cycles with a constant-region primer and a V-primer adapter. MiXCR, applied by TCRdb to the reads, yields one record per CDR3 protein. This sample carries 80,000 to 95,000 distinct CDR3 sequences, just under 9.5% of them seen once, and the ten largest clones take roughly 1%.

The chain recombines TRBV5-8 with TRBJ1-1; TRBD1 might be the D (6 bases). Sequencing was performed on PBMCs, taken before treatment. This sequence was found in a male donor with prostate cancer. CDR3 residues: CASSRQVGTEAFF. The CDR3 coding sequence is TGTGCCAGCTCCCGACAGGTTGGCACTGAAGCTTTCTTT.